Sequencing of this TCR beta chain was carried out in a study of blood T cell repertoires in COVID-19. For the study at large: COVID-19 samples, acute and convalescent, were from the United States, Italy and Spain.

Recruitment covered about two dozen US areas and drew participants whose ages spanned about 18 to 100 years. Cohort 3 recovered donors had two negative PCRs, clearance, or symptom resolution. V was cut by 2 bases and J by 0 bases, with 9 bases left in between. There are 15 residues in the CDR3. Germline V gives CDR1 SNHLY, CDR2 FYNNEI. Per the original data handling: Reference gene primer amplification gave estimated nucleated cell counts. Libraries were prepared by immunoSEQ multiplex PCR; TCRdb keeps only in-frame clonotypes and omits some of them. V and J calls and clone size are as listed in that table; D and trimming were resolved from the DNA. The sample shows around 280,000 clones, around nine tenths of them seen only once.

Material: PBMCs or T cells enriched from blood (not recorded which). The chain combines TRBV2 with TRBJ2-3; tentatively, D is TRBD2 (6 bases). The TCR sequence derives from a woman in her 40s who had recovered from COVID-19. The CDR3 spells CASSEFGGSTDTQYF. The CDR3 DNA reads as TGTGCCAGCAGTGAATTCGGGGGTAGCACAGATACGCAGTATTTT.